Listed here is a single T cell receptor (beta chain). The sample originates from a study of blood T cell repertoires in COVID-19. Original analysis: Amplifying reference gene primers gave estimates of nucleated cell counts. Method: immunoSEQ multiplex PCR; TCRdb's copy keeps in-frame clones and lacks some. From that table come the V and J calls and clone size; the DNA was used to work out D and trimming. The top ten hold around a fifth of the sample, which has just over 150,000 clones, approximately 84% seen once. From germline, CDR1 is SGHRS and CDR2 YFSETQ. CDR3 length equals 14 residues. V lost 2 bases, J lost 0 bases, and 7 bases lay in between.

This receptor was obtained from a woman aged 80 or over with acute or convalescent COVID-19. The chain joins TRBV5-1 to TRBJ2-3; D call uncertain. The sample taken for sequencing was peripheral blood. The CDR3 DNA follows: TGCGCCAGCAGCTTAGACTCTAGCACAGATACGCAGTATTTT. Encoded protein: CASSLDSSTDTQYF.